A selection of T cell receptor beta chains follows, all from one sample in a study of low-dose radiotherapy and immunotherapy resistance in tumors. MiXCR was run by TCRdb on the reads, yielding one entry per CDR3 protein. The data show tens of thousands of distinct CDR3 sequences, roughly a sixth seen once. Sequenced material: PBMCs, taken before treatment. The source is a male donor with prostate cancer. Each CDR3 is given with its conserved first and last residue. Fields, in order: CDR3 length, clone size, D gene, J gene, V gene, CDR3 DNA, CDR3 protein. D genes are given only for firm matches. Clone sizes are given selectively: once, few, many, or a class where the clone is expanded.

15	many	.	TRBJ1-5	TRBV10-2	TGCGCCAGCACCGGGGGGGCGCAGGGCAATCAGCCCCAGCATTTT	CASTGGAQGNQPQHF
12	many	.	TRBJ2-3	TRBV29-1	TGCAGCGTTGAAGGGTCCCCAGATACGCAGTATTTT	CSVEGSPDTQYF
14	many	TRBD2	TRBJ2-1	TRBV7-6	TGTGCCACCACTTTTGGGGGGGGGGGTCATGAGCAGTTCTTC	CATTFGGGGHEQFF
15	many	.	TRBJ2-2	TRBV3-1	TGTGCCAGCAGCCAAGCTTCGAGTGGCACCGGGGAGCTGTTTTTT	CASSQASSGTGELFF
18	.	TRBD2	TRBJ2-3	TRBV7-2	TGTGCCAGCAGACCGCCCCGACTAGCGGGGGGGCTAACAGATACGCAGTATTTT	CASRPPRLAGGLTDTQYF
15	.	TRBD1	TRBJ1-1	TRBV5-1	TGCGCCAGCACCTCAAAACAGGGGGCTGGGACTGAAGCTTTCTTT	CASTSKQGAGTEAFF
13	few	.	TRBJ2-1	TRBV13	TGTGCCAGCAGCCCTCCGAGTGATTTTGAGCAGTTCTTC	CASSPPSDFEQFF
14	many	.	TRBJ2-3	TRBV6-6	TGTGCCAGCAGCCCTCTGGGGAGCGTAGATACGCAGTATTTT	CASSPLGSVDTQYF
13	many	.	TRBJ1-4	TRBV14	TGTGCCAGCTCTAGGGACACCGGAGAAAAACTGTTTTTT	CASSRDTGEKLFF
15	many	.	TRBJ1-5	TRBV4-1	TGCGCCAGCAGCCAATCTTGGACCAGCAATCAGCCCCAGCATTTT	CASSQSWTSNQPQHF
16	few	TRBD1	TRBJ2-5	TRBV4-1	TGCGCCAGCAGCCGCGGCGGACAGGGATGGGGAGAGACCCAGTACTTC	CASSRGGQGWGETQYF
15	many	.	TRBJ1-5	TRBV7-2	TGTGCCAGCAGCCTAGGGGCCCGATCCGATCAGCCCCAGCATTTT	CASSLGARSDQPQHF
15	many	.	TRBJ2-7	TRBV7-8	TGTGCCAGCAGCTTAGGCAGATTCCCTCCCTACGAGCAGTACTTC	CASSLGRFPPYEQYF
18	many	TRBD1	TRBJ1-6	TRBV7-2	TGTGCCAGCAGCTTAGCGGGGACAGGAGCTTCCCTAGGATCACCCCTCCACTTT	CASSLAGTGASLGSPLHF
16	many	.	TRBJ1-2	TRBV2	TGTGCCAGCAGTGAAGTCTTTGCAGGACCCAACTATGGCTACACCTTC	CASSEVFAGPNYGYTF
16	many	.	TRBJ2-7	TRBV5-6	TGTGCCAGCAGCTTCCCTCATCGGGGAGTGCCCTACGAGCAGTACTTC	CASSFPHRGVPYEQYF
14	.	.	TRBJ2-3	TRBV7-3	TGTGCCAGCAGTCCCTCGCGGGGCACAGATACGCAGTATTTT	CASSPSRGTDTQYF
13	many	.	TRBJ2-5	TRBV27	TGTGCCAGCAGTTTAGGCGGTCGGAGTACCCAGTACTTC	CASSLGGRSTQYF
15	.	.	TRBJ1-1	TRBV5-1	TGCGCCAGCAGCTTGGAACCCAGGGGATACCCTGAAGCTTTCTTT	CASSLEPRGYPEAFF
17	many	TRBD2	TRBJ2-1	TRBV3-1	TGTGCCAGCAGCGACCTAGCGGGGGGGCCATCGTACAATGAGCAGTTCTTC	CASSDLAGGPSYNEQFF
14	.	TRBD1	TRBJ2-2	TRBV5-1	TGCGCCACACCCCCGGACAGGTTACAAGGGGAGCTGTTTTTT	CATPPDRLQGELFF
14	many	TRBD1	TRBJ1-6	TRBV10-3	TGTGCCATCAGGAGGACAGGCGATAATTCACCCCTCCACTTT	CAIRRTGDNSPLHF
15	.	.	TRBJ2-2	TRBV7-9	TGTGCCAGCAGCTCGGGCGCCGCGAACACCGGGGAGCTGTTTTTT	CASSSGAANTGELFF
16	many	.	TRBJ1-6	TRBV7-2	TGTGCCAGCAGCTCCCGCGGCGGGAGTAATAATTCACCCCTCCACTTT	CASSSRGGSNNSPLHF
14	many	TRBD2	TRBJ2-4	TRBV6-2/TRBV6-3	TGTGCCAGCAGTTACTCGGCGGCGGGGGACATTCAGTACTTC	CASSYSAAGDIQYF
12	many	.	TRBJ1-5	TRBV3-1	TGTGCCAGCAGCCTAGGGATGCAGCCCCAGCATTTT	CASSLGMQPQHF
14	many	.	TRBJ2-7	TRBV11-2	TGTGCCAGCAGCCCGCCGCGACAGAGTTACGAGCAGTACTTC	CASSPPRQSYEQYF
13	many	.	TRBJ1-6	TRBV29-1	TGCAGCGTTGGCCCTGACAGGAATTCACCCCTCCACTTT	CSVGPDRNSPLHF
14	many	TRBD1	TRBJ1-5	TRBV20-1	TGCAGTGCTGCCCCTGGACAGGGTGATCAGCCCCAGCATTTT	CSAAPGQGDQPQHF
15	few	TRBD2	TRBJ2-5	TRBV5-6	TGTGCCAGCAGGATAAGACTAGCGGGGAGAAAGACCCAGTACTTC	CASRIRLAGRKTQYF
16	.	TRBD2	TRBJ2-2	TRBV5-5	TGTGCCAGCAGCTTAATATGGACTAGCGGCACCGGGGAGCTGTTTTTT	CASSLIWTSGTGELFF
15	many	.	TRBJ1-6	TRBV6-1	TGTGCCAGCAGTTACGGTAGGGTTGTGAATTCACCCCTCCACTTT	CASSYGRVVNSPLHF
16	many	TRBD2	TRBJ2-3	TRBV9	TGTGCCAGCAGCGTTCGGGAGGGTTCTAGCACAGATACGCAGTATTTT	CASSVREGSSTDTQYF
14	.	.	TRBJ1-2	TRBV5-4	TGTGCCAGCAGCTTGGACAGGGTGGGCTATGGCTACACCTTC	CASSLDRVGYGYTF
13	many	.	TRBJ1-1	TRBV30	TGTGCCTGGAGTGAAGTCATGAACACTGAAGCTTTCTTT	CAWSEVMNTEAFF
11	many	.	TRBJ2-5	TRBV2	TGTGCCAGCATGTACCAAGAGACCCAGTACTTC	CASMYQETQYF
19	many	.	TRBJ2-4	TRBV2	TGTGCCAGCAGACGACCCGGCGGTTTAGGGGCCCAAGCCAAAAACATTCAGTACTTC	CASRRPGGLGAQAKNIQYF
17	few	TRBD1	TRBJ1-3	TRBV6-1	TGTGCCAGCAGCACCGACAGGGTTTCATACTCTGGAAACACCATATATTTT	CASSTDRVSYSGNTIYF
18	few	TRBD2	TRBJ2-7	TRBV4-1	TGCGCCAGCAGCCAAGGGGTTCTAGCGGGGGCCGCGCCCTACGAGCAGTACTTC	CASSQGVLAGAAPYEQYF
13	many	TRBD1	TRBJ2-4	TRBV12-3/TRBV12-4	TGTGCCAGCAGGGGGACAGGCCCGAACATTCAGTACTTC	CASRGTGPNIQYF
17	many	.	TRBJ2-7	TRBV24-1	TGTGCCACCAGTACCGTTGACCAGGGAGAGGAGGGTGACGAGCAGTACTTC	CATSTVDQGEEGDEQYF
14	.	.	TRBJ1-1	TRBV20-1	TGCAGTGCTAGAGATCCGGGACAGAACACTGAAGCTTTCTTT	CSARDPGQNTEAFF
13	many	.	TRBJ1-5	TRBV2	TGTGCCAGCAGCGAGGGGGAGGGCCAGCCCCAGCATTTT	CASSEGEGQPQHF
16	few	.	TRBJ2-7	TRBV27	TGTGCCAGCATGGGTATGGGGGCCAGCACCCTCTACGAGCAGTACTTC	CASMGMGASTLYEQYF